This T cell receptor (beta chain) was retrieved from a study of T cells in localized non-small cell lung cancer. The study, taken as a whole, reports: Elevated circulating T cell density in blood was associated with longer overall survival. Heterogeneity cannot be ruled out, as sequencing used one tumor region only. When the top 100 tumor clones were examined, a median around 61 of them also appeared in the adjacent lung, which was paired and uninvolved. Uninvolved neighboring lung showed the greatest T cell clonality, exceeding tumor.

V was trimmed by 3 bases and J by 3 bases, leaving 15 bases between them. CDR3 size: 15 residues. Germline V lookup: CDR1 SGDLS, CDR2 YYNGEE. Method: immunoSEQ multiplex PCR; TCRdb's copy keeps in-frame clones and lacks some. Among 20,000 to 30,000 clones listed, 86% were seen once. As concerns this clone: Its antigen is currently unknown.

This clonotype was obtained from a woman aged 35 to 70 with stage I lung adenocarcinoma. J is TRBJ1-1 and V is TRBV9; the D gene is possibly TRBD1 (5 bases). The starting material was peripheral blood, obtained before any cancer treatment. The chain's CDR3 is CASSARPGGDTEAFF. Written as DNA, the CDR3 is TGTGCCAGCAGCGCCCGACCCGGAGGGGACACTGAAGCTTTCTTT.